Sequencing of this T cell receptor (beta chain) was carried out in a study of beta chain features in type 1 diabetes. Expressed TCRB transcripts were sequenced because the entire RNA isolate underwent reverse transcription. Produced via immunoSEQ multiplex PCR; TCRdb's table is partial and in-frame only. The data hold a few hundred thousand clones, with around 9.6% observed a single time. Losses at the gene ends were 3 bases for V and 5 bases for J; bases not matched to a gene: 5. Germline V gives CDR1 SGHAT, CDR2 FQNNGV. CDR3 length: 14 residues. The study's findings and limits: Shortening of TCRB CDR3s, moderate but significant, appeared in all four CD4+ subsets of Type 1 diabetes patients.

This clone was recorded at least ten times. Its antigen is currently unknown. This chain joins TRBV11-2 and TRBJ2-3; 7 bases line up with TRBD2. Sequencing input: central memory CD4+ T cells from blood. The receptor was isolated from a man aged 30 to 45 with type 1 diabetes. The CDR3 sequence is CASSFGGGKDTQYF. The DNA of the CDR3 is TGTGCCAGCAGCTTCGGCGGGGGAAAAGATACGCAGTATTTT.